This T cell receptor beta chain was obtained from a study of blood T cell repertoires in COVID-19 (dated by TCRdb to 2018 to 2021). The study in broad terms: Samples from collaborators originated in the United States, Italy and Spain and spanned both the acute and convalescent phases of COVID-19. The prospective study material was composed of cDNA or gDNA derived from T cells, B-cell-depleted T cells, or PBMCs. The dataset comprised deeply sampled blood TCRbeta repertoires from subjects exposed to, actively infected with, or recovered from COVID-19. The repertoires were made available in a free public database intended to serve as a resource for research on the immune response to SARS-CoV-2. The samples were drawn from two sources: the first 160 participants of the ongoing ImmuneRACE study, and 1,000 to 1,500 subjects contributed by 6 global collaborators. A de-identified subject ID, COVID-19 status, age in years and sex were almost always included in the sample metadata. Where available, HLA class I and class II types were obtained from metadata supplied by the sample provider rather than from assay-based typing. Results the study describes overall, beyond this receptor: How much clinical and demographic metadata was included differed by source and by participant, and the metadata was provided uncurated.

TCRbeta CDR3 regions were amplified from genomic DNA using the immunoSEQ Assay, a bias-controlled multiplex PCR. The authors' pipeline ran thus. Nucleated cell counts per sample were estimated from amplification of reference gene primers within the assay. Sequence reads were collapsed and filtered to measure the absolute abundance of every unique TCRbeta CDR3 rearrangement. For each sample, productive Simpson clonality was calculated as the square root of Simpson's diversity index over productive rearrangements. TCRdb limited this immuneACCESS table to in-frame rearrangements with V and J called. A share of clones is missing; checked studies link under half to unresolved V genes, and the rest is unexplained. V and J calls and clone size come straight from that table; D and trimming were deduced from the DNA. The sample table lists 80,000 to 90,000 clones, roughly 86% of them with a count of one. Jointly, the top ten make up around 1.3% of the sample.

The CDR3 runs 15 amino acids, cysteine and phenylalanine included. Only the CDR3 DNA stays, 45 bases, in frame from base 1. The germline V gene encodes CDR1 SGHNT and CDR2 YYREEE (reference sequence). After removal of 2 bases from V and 5 bases from J, the junction retains 5 bases not matched to a gene. This clone was seen a few times. Its target antigen remains unknown. No base-level quality is on record; no much larger clone is a single base apart. Each collaborating institution followed its own protocols to collect whole blood in K2EDTA tubes. For TCRbeta analysis, collaborators shipped samples as frozen whole blood, isolated PBMCs, or DNA extracted from either of those sample types.

This clonotype was obtained from an elderly woman with acute or convalescent COVID-19. Material for sequencing was peripheral blood. The rearrangement joined TRBV5-4 to TRBJ2-5; 11 of the junction bases match TRBD2. The sequenced DNA is TGTGCCAGCAGCTTTCGACTAGCGGGGAAGGAGACCCAGTACTTC. It encodes CASSFRLAGKETQYF.